A selection of T cell receptor beta chains follows, all from one sample in a study of blood T cell repertoires in COVID-19. Assay: immunoSEQ multiplex PCR; the TCRdb copy retains only in-frame clones and omits some. The data show 250,000 or so clones, with around 89% seen just once and roughly 2% held by the top ten. The material sequenced was peripheral blood. These TCRs come from a woman aged 55-69 years with COVID-19, enrolled during active disease. Both conserved end residues are part of each CDR3. The order of the fields is D gene, J gene, clone size, V gene, CDR3 protein, CDR3 DNA. A D gene is named only where the DNA matches it firmly. Not every row has a clone size; where given, it reads once, few, many or a size class.

TRBD1 | TRBJ1-2 | . | TRBV6-5 | CASSLGQGADGYTF | TGTGCCAGCAGTCTCGGACAGGGGGCTGATGGCTACACCTTC
TRBD1 | TRBJ1-2 | . | TRBV11-2 | CASSFRDRGPFNYGYTF | TGTGCCAGCAGCTTCCGGGACAGGGGGCCTTTTAACTATGGCTACACCTTC
TRBD2 | TRBJ2-3 | . | TRBV6-6 | CASRPSGGRTDTQYF | TGTGCCAGCAGGCCTAGCGGGGGGCGGACAGATACGCAGTATTTT
. | TRBJ1-1 | . | TRBV11-1 | CASSPARDKPNTEAFF | TGTGCCAGCAGCCCCGCCCGGGACAAACCTAACACTGAAGCTTTCTTT
TRBD1 | TRBJ1-3 | . | TRBV2 | CASRGDRASGNTIYF | TGTGCCAGCAGGGGGGACAGGGCATCTGGAAACACCATATATTTT
. | TRBJ1-2 | few | TRBV3-1/TRBV3-2 | CASSLEGRTGPGGYTF | TGTGCCAGCAGCCTAGAAGGGAGAACAGGGCCGGGCGGCTACACCTTC
. | TRBJ2-1 | . | TRBV6-2/TRBV6-3 | CASSYSTLPDRSAYNEQFF | TGTGCCAGCAGTTACTCAACGCTACCCGACAGGTCTGCTTACAATGAGCAGTTCTTC
TRBD1 | TRBJ1-1 | once | TRBV6-2/TRBV6-3 | CASSRGQGFMNTEAFF | TGTGCCAGCAGCCGAGGACAGGGGTTTATGAACACTGAAGCTTTCTTT
. | TRBJ1-5 | . | TRBV19 | CASSTLGGRGRSNQPQHF | TGTGCCAGTAGTACGCTCGGGGGGCGCGGGCGGAGCAATCAGCCCCAGCATTTT
. | TRBJ1-4 | once | TRBV19 | CASSTDGGANEKLFF | TGTGCCAGTAGTACCGATGGCGGGGCCAATGAAAAACTGTTTTTT
. | TRBJ2-3 | . | TRBV30 | CAWSVGRGFADTQYF | TGTGCCTGGAGTGTAGGCAGGGGATTCGCAGATACGCAGTATTTT
. | TRBJ1-6 | . | TRBV11-2 | CASSLEGVSPLHF | TGTGCCAGCAGCTTAGAAGGGGTTTCACCCCTCCACTTT
. | TRBJ1-1 | . | TRBV19 | CASLRQMNTEAFF | TGTGCCAGTTTACGACAGATGAACACTGAAGCTTTCTTT
TRBD1 | TRBJ1-2 | . | TRBV15 | CATSTLTGAGSGYTF | TGTGCCACCAGCACCTTGACAGGGGCGGGGAGTGGCTACACCTTC
. | TRBJ2-7 | . | TRBV30 | CAWSASSEQYF | TGTGCCTGGAGCGCCTCCAGCGAGCAGTACTTC
TRBD1 | TRBJ1-2 | . | TRBV7-9 | CASSWGQVAYGYTF | TGTGCCAGCAGCTGGGGACAGGTGGCCTATGGCTACACCTTC
TRBD1 | TRBJ1-2 | . | TRBV19 | CASNTGTGRGGYTF | TGTGCCAGCAACACCGGGACAGGGAGAGGTGGCTACACCTTC
TRBD1 | TRBJ2-6 | . | TRBV2 | CASAPGRAGGAGANVLTF | TGTGCCAGCGCACCCGGTCGGGCAGGGGGCGCTGGGGCCAACGTCCTGACTTTC
. | TRBJ1-1 | once | TRBV3-1/TRBV3-2 | CASSLSPQGMNTEAFF | TGTGCCAGCAGCCTCTCACCGCAGGGGATGAACACTGAAGCTTTCTTT
. | TRBJ1-4 | . | TRBV29-1 | CSATGGNEKLFF | TGCAGCGCTACCGGGGGAAATGAAAAACTGTTTTTT
. | TRBJ1-2 | . | TRBV19 | CASIGGPYGYTF | TGTGCCAGTATTGGAGGGCCCTATGGCTACACCTTC
. | TRBJ2-3 | . | TRBV27 | CASSWSRDYSGYF | TGTGCCAGCAGTTGGAGCAGGGATTACTCCGGGTATTTT
. | TRBJ1-1 | . | TRBV6-2/TRBV6-3 | CASSYIPRQAYNTEAFF | TGTGCCAGCAGTTACATACCCCGTCAAGCTTACAACACTGAAGCTTTCTTT
TRBD2 | TRBJ2-7 | . | TRBV7-2 | CASSPSGGAYEQYF | TGTGCCAGCAGCCCTAGCGGGGGCGCCTACGAGCAGTACTTC
. | TRBJ1-2 | few | TRBV30 | CAWSVGGNYGSAF | TGTGCCTGGAGTGTAGGCGGTAACTATGGCTCGGCCTTC
. | TRBJ2-1 | . | TRBV4-1 | CASSQSVASYNEQFF | TGCGCCAGCAGCCAATCCGTGGCTTCCTACAATGAGCAGTTCTTC
. | TRBJ1-4 | . | TRBV10-3 | CAITPGLGEKLFF | TGTGCCATCACCCCGGGATTGGGCGAAAAACTGTTTTTT
. | TRBJ2-3 | . | TRBV12-3/TRBV12-4 | CASSSRVAQYF | TGTGCCAGCAGTTCCAGGGTAGCGCAGTATTTT
. | TRBJ1-1 | . | TRBV2 | CASSAHYEAFF | TGTGCCAGCAGTGCCCACTATGAAGCTTTCTTT
TRBD2 | TRBJ2-5 | . | TRBV10-3 | CATSQRLAGEETQYF | TGTGCCACCTCACAACGACTAGCGGGGGAGGAGACCCAGTACTTC
TRBD1 | TRBJ1-2 | . | TRBV19 | CASSIGQGALGYTF | TGTGCCAGTAGTATCGGACAGGGGGCGCTTGGCTACACCTTC
TRBD1 | TRBJ1-5 | . | TRBV4-3 | CASSPGTGVWPQHF | TGCGCCAGCAGCCCCGGGACAGGGGTGTGGCCCCAGCATTTT
TRBD1 | TRBJ1-5 | . | TRBV19 | CASSPLTSGGQPQHF | TGTGCCAGTAGTCCTCTTACCTCAGGGGGACAGCCCCAGCATTTT
TRBD1 | TRBJ1-5 | . | TRBV19 | CASSGDRGEDQPQHF | TGTGCCAGTAGTGGAGACAGGGGAGAGGATCAGCCCCAGCATTTT
. | TRBJ2-3 | . | TRBV4-2 | CASTEGGGYTDTQYF | TGTGCCAGCACCGAGGGGGGGGGATACACAGATACGCAGTATTTT
. | TRBJ1-4 | . | TRBV5-1 | CASSLEAGNEKLFF | TGCGCCAGCAGCTTGGAGGCAGGCAATGAAAAACTGTTTTTT
TRBD1 | TRBJ2-2 | . | TRBV28 | CASSPPPAGTGHTGELFF | TGTGCCAGCAGTCCCCCCCCAGCCGGGACAGGGCACACCGGGGAGCTGTTTTTT
. | TRBJ1-2 | . | TRBV7-6 | CASSTRVPANYGYTF | TGTGCCAGCAGCACCAGGGTTCCGGCTAACTATGGCTACACCTTC
. | TRBJ1-4 | once | TRBV3-1/TRBV3-2 | CASSQRAGRKLFF | TGTGCCAGCAGCCAAAGGGCCGGGAGAAAACTGTTTTTT
. | TRBJ1-4 | . | TRBV6-5 | CASSWGGVEKLFF | TGTGCCAGCAGTTGGGGGGGAGTTGAAAAACTGTTTTTT
TRBD1 | TRBJ1-6 | . | TRBV7-8 | CASSLAPLTGGNSPLHF | TGTGCCAGCAGCTTAGCTCCCTTGACAGGGGGAAATTCACCCCTCCACTTT
. | TRBJ2-3 | . | TRBV4-3 | CASSQSIERPTDTQYF | TGCGCCAGCAGCCAATCGATTGAGCGGCCCACAGATACGCAGTATTTT
. | TRBJ2-1 | . | TRBV19 | CASSRGEGKAYNEQFF | TGTGCCAGTAGTAGGGGGGAAGGGAAGGCCTACAATGAGCAGTTCTTC
TRBD1 | TRBJ1-3 | . | TRBV19 | CASSMVGQEPGNTIYF | TGTGCCAGTAGTATGGTAGGACAGGAGCCGGGGAACACCATATATTTT
. | TRBJ2-1 | . | TRBV29-1 | CSVVRYGGTSGNEQFF | TGCAGCGTTGTACGATACGGGGGTACGTCGGGCAATGAGCAGTTCTTC
. | TRBJ2-5 | . | TRBV5-6 | CASSLSRTQYF | TGTGCCAGCAGCTTGTCCAGGACCCAGTACTTC
. | TRBJ1-5 | . | TRBV6-5 | CASNERQGIQPQHF | TGTGCCAGCAACGAGCGGCAGGGGATTCAGCCCCAGCATTTT
. | TRBJ2-7 | . | TRBV11-2 | CASSRSTGSNEQYF | TGTGCCAGCAGCCGTTCAACGGGTAGTAACGAGCAGTACTTC
. | TRBJ2-7 | . | TRBV3-1/TRBV3-2 | CASSSPGNEQYF | TGTGCCAGCAGCTCGCCAGGCAACGAGCAGTACTTC